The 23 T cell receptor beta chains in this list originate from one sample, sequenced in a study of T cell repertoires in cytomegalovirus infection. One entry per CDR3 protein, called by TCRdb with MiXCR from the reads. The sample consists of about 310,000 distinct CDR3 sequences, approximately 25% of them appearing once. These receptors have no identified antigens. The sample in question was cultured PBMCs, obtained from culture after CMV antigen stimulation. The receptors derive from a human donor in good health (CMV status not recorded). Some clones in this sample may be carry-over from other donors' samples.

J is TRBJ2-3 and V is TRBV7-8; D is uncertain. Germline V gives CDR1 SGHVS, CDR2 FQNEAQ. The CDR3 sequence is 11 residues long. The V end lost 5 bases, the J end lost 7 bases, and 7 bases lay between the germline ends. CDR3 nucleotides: TGTGCCAGCAGCGGTGGGAATACGCAGTATTTT. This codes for CASSGGNTQYF.

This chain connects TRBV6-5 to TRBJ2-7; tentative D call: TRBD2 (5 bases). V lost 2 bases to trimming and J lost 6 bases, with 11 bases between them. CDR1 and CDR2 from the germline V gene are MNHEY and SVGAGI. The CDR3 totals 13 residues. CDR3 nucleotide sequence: TGTGCCAGCAGTTACCTCGAGGGATTCGAGCAGTACTTC. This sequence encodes CASSYLEGFEQYF.

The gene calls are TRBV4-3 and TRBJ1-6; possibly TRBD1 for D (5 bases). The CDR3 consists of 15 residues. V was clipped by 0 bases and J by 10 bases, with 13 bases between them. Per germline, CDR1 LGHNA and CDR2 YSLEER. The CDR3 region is CASSQDQGFKSPLHF. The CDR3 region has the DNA TGCGCCAGCAGCCAAGACCAGGGTTTCAAATCACCCCTCCACTTT.

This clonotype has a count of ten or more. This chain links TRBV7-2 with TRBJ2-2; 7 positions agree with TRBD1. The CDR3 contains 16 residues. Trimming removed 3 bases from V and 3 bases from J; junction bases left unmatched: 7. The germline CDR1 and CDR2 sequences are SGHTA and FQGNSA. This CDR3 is CASSFYWDSDTGELFF. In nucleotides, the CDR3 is TGTGCCAGCAGCTTTTACTGGGACAGCGACACCGGGGAGCTGTTTTTT.

CDR3 loop: CASSWGWGAPRNTEAFF. Written as DNA, the CDR3 is TGCGCCAGCAGCTGGGGCTGGGGGGCGCCGAGGAACACTGAAGCTTTCTTT. The chain uses TRBV5-1 and TRBJ1-1; D may be TRBD1 (6 bases). Looked up from germline, CDR1 is SGHRS and CDR2 is YFSETQ. The CDR3 loop spans 17 amino acids. Trimming removed 3 bases at V and 1 base at J, with 19 bases between.

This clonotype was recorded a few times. The CDR3 DNA sequence: TGTGCCAGCAGCTCCGAGGGGCGATTCCGGCCGAATGAGCAGTTCTTC. Amino acids: CASSSEGRFRPNEQFF. The chain links TRBV5-4 to TRBJ2-1; D could derive from TRBD1 or TRBD2 (5 bases each). Deletions cut 3 bases from V and 7 bases from J, with 20 bases between. Germline loops: CDR1 SGHNT, CDR2 YYREEE (reference sequence). The length of the CDR3 is 16 residues.

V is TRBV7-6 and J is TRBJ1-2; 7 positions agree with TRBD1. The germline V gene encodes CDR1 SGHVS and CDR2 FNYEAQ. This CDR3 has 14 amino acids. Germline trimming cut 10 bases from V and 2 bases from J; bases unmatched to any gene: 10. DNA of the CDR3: TGTGCCATCTCCTCGACAGGGTGGAACTATGGCTACACCTTC. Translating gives CAISSTGWNYGYTF.

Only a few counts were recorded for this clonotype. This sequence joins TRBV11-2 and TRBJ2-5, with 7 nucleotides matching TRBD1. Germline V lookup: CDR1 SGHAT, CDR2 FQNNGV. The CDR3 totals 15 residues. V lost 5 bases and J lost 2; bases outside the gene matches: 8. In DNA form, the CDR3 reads TGTGCCAGCAGCCCTACGTGGACAGGTCAAGAGACCCAGTACTTC. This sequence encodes CASSPTWTGQETQYF.

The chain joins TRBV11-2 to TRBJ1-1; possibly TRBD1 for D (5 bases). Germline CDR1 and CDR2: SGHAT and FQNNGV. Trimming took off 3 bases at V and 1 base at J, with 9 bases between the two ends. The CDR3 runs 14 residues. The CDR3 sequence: CASSFNTGNTEAFF. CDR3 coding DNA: TGTGCCAGCAGCTTCAATACAGGGAACACTGAAGCTTTCTTT.

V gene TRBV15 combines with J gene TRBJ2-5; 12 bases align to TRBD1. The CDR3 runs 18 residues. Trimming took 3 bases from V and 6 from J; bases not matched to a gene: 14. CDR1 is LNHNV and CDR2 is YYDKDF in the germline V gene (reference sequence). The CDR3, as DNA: TGTGCCACCAGCAGGGATAACTACGGGACAGGGGGCGGGAAGACCCAGTACTTC. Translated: CATSRDNYGTGGGKTQYF.

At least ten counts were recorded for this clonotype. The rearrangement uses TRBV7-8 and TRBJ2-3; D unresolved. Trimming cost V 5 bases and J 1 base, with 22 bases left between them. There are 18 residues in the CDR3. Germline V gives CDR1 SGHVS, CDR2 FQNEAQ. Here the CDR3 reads CASSRLIRSIEGTDTQYF. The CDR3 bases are TGTGCCAGCAGCCGACTCATTCGATCTATCGAGGGCACAGATACGCAGTATTTT.

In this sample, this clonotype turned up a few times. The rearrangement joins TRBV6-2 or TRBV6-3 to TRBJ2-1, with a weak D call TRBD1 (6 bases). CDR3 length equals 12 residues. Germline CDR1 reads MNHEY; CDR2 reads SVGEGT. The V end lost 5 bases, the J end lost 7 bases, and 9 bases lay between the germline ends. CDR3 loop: CASSDRYNEQFF. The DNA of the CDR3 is TGTGCCAGCAGTGACAGGTATAATGAGCAGTTCTTC.

In DNA form, the CDR3 reads TGTGCCAGCCAACAGGGATCCTACGAGCAGTACGTC. Translated, it gives CASQQGSYEQYV. This chain links TRBV11-2 with TRBJ2-7; maybe TRBD1 (6 bases). The length of the CDR3 is 12 residues. Per the germline V gene, CDR1 is SGHAT and CDR2 is FQNNGV. The V gene lost 8 bases and the J gene lost 1 base, with 9 bases spanning the gap.

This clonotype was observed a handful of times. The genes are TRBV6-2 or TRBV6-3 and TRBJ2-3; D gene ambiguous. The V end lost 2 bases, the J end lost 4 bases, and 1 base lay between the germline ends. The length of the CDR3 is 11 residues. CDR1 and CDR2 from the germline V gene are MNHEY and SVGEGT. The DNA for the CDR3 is TGTGCCAGCAGTTACCCAGATACGCAGTATTTT. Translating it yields CASSYPDTQYF.

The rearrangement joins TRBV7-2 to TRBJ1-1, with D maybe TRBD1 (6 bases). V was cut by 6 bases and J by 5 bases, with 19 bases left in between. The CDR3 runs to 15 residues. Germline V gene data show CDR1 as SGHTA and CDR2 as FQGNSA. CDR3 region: CASSSNSQGRTEAFF. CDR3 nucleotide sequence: TGTGCCAGCAGTTCGAACTCACAGGGCCGGACTGAAGCTTTCTTT.

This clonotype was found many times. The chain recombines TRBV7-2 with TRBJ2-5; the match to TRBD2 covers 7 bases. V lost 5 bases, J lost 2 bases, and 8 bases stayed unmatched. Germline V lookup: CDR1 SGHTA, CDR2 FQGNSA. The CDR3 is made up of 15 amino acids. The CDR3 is CASSPSGTTQETQYF. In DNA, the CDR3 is TGTGCCAGCAGCCCGTCCGGGACTACTCAAGAGACCCAGTACTTC.

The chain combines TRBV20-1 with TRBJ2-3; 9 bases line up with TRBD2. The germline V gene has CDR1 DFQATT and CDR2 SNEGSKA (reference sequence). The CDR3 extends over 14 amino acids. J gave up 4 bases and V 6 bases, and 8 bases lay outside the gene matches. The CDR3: CSAAVAGAADTQYF. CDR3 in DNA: TGCAGTGCCGCGGTAGCGGGAGCTGCAGATACGCAGTATTTT.

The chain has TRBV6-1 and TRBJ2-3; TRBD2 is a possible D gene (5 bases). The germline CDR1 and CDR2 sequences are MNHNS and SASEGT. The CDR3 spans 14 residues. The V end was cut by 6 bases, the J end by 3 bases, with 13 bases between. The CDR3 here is CASSEMIATDTQYF. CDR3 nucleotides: TGTGCCAGCAGCGAGATGATAGCGACAGATACGCAGTATTTT.

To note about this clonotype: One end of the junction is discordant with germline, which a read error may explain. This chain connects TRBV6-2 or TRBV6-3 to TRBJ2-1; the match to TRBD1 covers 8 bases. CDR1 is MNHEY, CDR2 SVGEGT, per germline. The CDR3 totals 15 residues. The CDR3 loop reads CASNFRGHTVNERFF. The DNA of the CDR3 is TGTGCCAGCAATTTCAGGGGGCATACAGTCAATGAGCGGTTCTTC.

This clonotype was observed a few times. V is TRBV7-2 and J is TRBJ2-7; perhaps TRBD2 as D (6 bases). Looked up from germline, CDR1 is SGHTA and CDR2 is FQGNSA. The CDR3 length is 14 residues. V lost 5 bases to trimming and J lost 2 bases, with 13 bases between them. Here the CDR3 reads CASSQGLRPYEQYF. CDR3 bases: TGTGCCAGCAGCCAGGGACTCCGCCCCTACGAGCAGTACTTC.

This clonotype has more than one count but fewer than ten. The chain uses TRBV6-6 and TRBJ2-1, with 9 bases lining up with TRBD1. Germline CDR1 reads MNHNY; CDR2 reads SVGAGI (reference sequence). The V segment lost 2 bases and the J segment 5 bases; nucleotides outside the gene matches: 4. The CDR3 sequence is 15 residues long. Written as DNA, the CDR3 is TGTGCCAGCAGTTACCTGGGACAGGGACACAATGAGCAGTTCTTC. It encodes CASSYLGQGHNEQFF.

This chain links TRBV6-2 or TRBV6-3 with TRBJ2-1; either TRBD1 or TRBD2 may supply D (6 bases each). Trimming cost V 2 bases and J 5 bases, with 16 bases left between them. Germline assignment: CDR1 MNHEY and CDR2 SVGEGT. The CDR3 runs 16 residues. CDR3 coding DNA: TGTGCCAGCAGTTACCCCCGGGGGACACCTAACAATGAGCAGTTCTTC. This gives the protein CASSYPRGTPNNEQFF.

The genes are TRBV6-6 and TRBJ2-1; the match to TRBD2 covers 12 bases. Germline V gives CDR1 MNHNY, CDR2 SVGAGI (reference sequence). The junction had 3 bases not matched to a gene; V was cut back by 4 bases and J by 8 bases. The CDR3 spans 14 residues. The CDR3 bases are TGTGCCAGCAGTTCTCGACTAGCGGGAGATGAGCAGTTCTTC. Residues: CASSSRLAGDEQFF.